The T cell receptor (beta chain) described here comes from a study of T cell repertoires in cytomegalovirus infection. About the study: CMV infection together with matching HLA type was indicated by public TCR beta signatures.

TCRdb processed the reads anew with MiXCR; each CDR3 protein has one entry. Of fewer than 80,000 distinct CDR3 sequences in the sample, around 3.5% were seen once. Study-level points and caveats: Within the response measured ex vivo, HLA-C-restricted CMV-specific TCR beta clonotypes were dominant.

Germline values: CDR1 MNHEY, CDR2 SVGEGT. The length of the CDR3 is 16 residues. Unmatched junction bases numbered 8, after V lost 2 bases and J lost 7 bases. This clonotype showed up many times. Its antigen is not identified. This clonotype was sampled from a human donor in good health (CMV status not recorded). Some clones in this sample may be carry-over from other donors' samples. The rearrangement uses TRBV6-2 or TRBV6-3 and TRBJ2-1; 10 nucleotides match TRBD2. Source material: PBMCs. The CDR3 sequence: CASSYAASGGGNEQFF. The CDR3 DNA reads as TGTGCCAGCAGTTACGCGGCTAGCGGGGGAGGGAATGAGCAGTTCTTC.